The present TCR beta chain was sequenced within a study of control samples from healthy donors and cancer patients. This CDR3 comprises 16 residues. V shed 0 bases and J shed 4 bases, with 12 bases lying between them. Germline V gene lookup returns CDR1 MGHRA and CDR2 YSYEKL. This table comes from immunoSEQ multiplex PCR, and its TCRdb copy is limited to in-frame clones, with some not included. This sample has under 80,000 clones, with roughly 84% found just once. The clonotype originates from a man in his forties or fifties in good health. The sequencing sample was made of blood. The V gene is TRBV4-1, the J gene TRBJ2-2; no firm D call. The CDR3 loop is CASSQEAQTPTGELFF. The CDR3 coding sequence is TGCGCCAGCAGCCAAGAGGCACAGACACCCACCGGGGAGCTGTTTTTT.